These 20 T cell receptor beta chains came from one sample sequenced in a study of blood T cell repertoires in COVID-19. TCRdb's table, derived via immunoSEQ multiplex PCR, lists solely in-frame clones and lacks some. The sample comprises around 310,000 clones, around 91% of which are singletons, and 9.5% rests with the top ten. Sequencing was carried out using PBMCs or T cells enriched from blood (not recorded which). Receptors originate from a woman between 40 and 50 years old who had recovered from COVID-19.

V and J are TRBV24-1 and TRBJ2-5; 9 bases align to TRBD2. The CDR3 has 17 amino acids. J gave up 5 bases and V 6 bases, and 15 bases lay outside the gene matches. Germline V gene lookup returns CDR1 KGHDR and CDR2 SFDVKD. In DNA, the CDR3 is TGTGCCACCAGTACGGTTGCGGCTAGCGGGAAGGGGGAGACCCAGTACTTC. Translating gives CATSTVAASGKGETQYF.

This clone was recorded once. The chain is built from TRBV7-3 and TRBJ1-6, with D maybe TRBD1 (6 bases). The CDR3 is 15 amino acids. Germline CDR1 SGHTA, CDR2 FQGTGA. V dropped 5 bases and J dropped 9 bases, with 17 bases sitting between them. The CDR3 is CASSAFVGAASPLHF. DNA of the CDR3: TGTGCCAGCAGCGCATTTGTGGGGGCAGCTTCACCCCTCCACTTT.

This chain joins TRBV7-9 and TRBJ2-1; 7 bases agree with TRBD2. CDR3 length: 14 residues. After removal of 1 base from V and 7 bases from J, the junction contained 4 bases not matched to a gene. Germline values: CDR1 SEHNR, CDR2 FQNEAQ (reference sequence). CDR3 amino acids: CASSLVTRGNEQFF. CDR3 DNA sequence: TGTGCCAGCAGCTTAGTCACGCGGGGGAATGAGCAGTTCTTC.

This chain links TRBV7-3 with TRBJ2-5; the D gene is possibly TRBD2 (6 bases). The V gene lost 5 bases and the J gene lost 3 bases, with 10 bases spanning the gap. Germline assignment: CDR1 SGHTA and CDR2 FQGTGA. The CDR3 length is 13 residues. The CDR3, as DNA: TGTGCCAGCAGCAGGGGACTTGAAGAGACCCAGTACTTC. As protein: CASSRGLEETQYF.

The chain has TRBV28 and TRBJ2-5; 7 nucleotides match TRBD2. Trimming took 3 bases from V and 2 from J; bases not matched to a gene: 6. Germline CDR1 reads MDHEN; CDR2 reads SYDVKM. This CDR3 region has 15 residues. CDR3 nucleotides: TGTGCCAGCAGTTTGGGGGGGTCAACTCAAGAGACCCAGTACTTC. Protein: CASSLGGSTQETQYF.

The CDR3, as DNA: TGTGCCAGCAGCTACCGGGACAGGGCCCACACTTCTTTCTTT. Translation: CASSYRDRAHTSFF. This chain links TRBV7-2 with TRBJ1-1, with 9 bases that match TRBD1. The junction had 12 bases not matched to a gene; V was cut back by 4 bases and J by 12 bases. Germline CDR1 SGHTA, CDR2 FQGNSA. The CDR3 length is 14 residues.

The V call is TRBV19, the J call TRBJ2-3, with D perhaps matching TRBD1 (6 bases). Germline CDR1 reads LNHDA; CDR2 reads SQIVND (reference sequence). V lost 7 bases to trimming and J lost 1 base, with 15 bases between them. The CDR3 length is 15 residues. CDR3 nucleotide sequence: TGTGCCAGTAACCTAGGGGGACGCCGCACAGATACGCAGTATTTT. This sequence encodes CASNLGGRRTDTQYF.

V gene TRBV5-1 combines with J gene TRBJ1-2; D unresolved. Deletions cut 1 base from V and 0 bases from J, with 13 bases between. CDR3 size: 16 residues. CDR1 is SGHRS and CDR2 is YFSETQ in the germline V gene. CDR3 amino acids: CASSLMPGSTNYGYTF. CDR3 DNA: TGCGCCAGCAGCTTGATGCCAGGCTCGACTAACTATGGCTACACCTTC.

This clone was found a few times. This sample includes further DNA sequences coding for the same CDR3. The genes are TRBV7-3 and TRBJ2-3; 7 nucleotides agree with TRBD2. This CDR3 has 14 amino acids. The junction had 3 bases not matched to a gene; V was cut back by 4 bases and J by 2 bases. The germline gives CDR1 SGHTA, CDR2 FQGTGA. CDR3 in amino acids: CASSSSGYTDTQYF. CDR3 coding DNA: TGTGCCAGCAGCTCTAGCGGATACACAGATACGCAGTATTTT.

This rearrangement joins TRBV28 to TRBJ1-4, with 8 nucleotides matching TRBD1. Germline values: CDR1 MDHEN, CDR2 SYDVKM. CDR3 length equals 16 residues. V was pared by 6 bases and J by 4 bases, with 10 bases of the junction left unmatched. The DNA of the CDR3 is TGTGCCAGCAGCCGACCTGGACAGGGAAGTAATGAAAAACTGTTTTTT. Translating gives CASSRPGQGSNEKLFF.

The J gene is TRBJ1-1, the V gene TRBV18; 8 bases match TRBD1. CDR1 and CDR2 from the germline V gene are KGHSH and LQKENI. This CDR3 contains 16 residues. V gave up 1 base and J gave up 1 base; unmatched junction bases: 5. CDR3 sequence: CASSPLQGAGNTEAFF. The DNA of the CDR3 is TGTGCCAGCTCACCACTGCAGGGGGCAGGGAACACTGAAGCTTTCTTT. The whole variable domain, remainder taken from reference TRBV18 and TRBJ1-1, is NAGVMQNPRHLVRRRGQEARLRCSPMKGHSHVYWYRQLPEEGLKFMVYLQKENIIDESGMPKERFSAEFPKEGPSILRIQQVVRGDSAAYFCASSPLQGAGNTEAFFGQGTRLTVV.

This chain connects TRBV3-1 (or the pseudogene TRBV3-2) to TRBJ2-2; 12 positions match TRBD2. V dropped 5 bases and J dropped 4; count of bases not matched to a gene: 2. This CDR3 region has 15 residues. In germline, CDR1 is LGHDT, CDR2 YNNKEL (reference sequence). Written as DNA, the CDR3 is TGTGCCAGCAGCTTACTAGCGGGGGGCACCGGGGAGCTGTTTTTT. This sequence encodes CASSLLAGGTGELFF.

The CDR3 sequence is CASSLDRGEGHYEQYF. In DNA, the CDR3 is TGTGCCAGCAGCTTAGATCGCGGGGAAGGCCACTACGAGCAGTACTTC. J is TRBJ2-7 and V is TRBV7-8; maybe TRBD2 (6 bases). Germline V lookup: CDR1 SGHVS, CDR2 FQNEAQ. Trimming removed 1 base at V and 3 bases at J, with 16 bases between. This CDR3 comprises 16 residues.

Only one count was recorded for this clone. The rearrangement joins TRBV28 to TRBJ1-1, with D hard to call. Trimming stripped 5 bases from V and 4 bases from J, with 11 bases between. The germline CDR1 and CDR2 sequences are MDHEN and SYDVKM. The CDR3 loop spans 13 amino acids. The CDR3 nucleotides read TGTGCCAGCAGTCCCGCGGTGGGCACTGAAGCTTTCTTT. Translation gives CASSPAVGTEAFF. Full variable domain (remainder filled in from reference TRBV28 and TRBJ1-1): DVKVTQSSRYLVKRTGEKVFLECVQDMDHENMFWYRQDPGLGLRLIYFSYDVKMKEKGDIPEGYSVSREKKERFSLILESASTNQTSMYLCASSPAVGTEAFFGQGTRLTVV.

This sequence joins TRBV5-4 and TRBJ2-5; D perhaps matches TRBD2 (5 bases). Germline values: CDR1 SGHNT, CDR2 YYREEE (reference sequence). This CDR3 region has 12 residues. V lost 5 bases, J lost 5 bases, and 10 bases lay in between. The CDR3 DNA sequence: TGTGCCAGCAGTGCCTCGGGGGAGACCCAGTACTTC. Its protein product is CASSASGETQYF.

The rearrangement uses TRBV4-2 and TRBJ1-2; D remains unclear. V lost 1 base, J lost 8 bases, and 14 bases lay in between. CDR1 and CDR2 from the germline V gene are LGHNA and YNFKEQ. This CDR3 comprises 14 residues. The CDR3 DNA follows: TGTGCCAGCAGCCAAGGTAGAGGGCGATGGGGCTACACCTTC. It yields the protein CASSQGRGRWGYTF.

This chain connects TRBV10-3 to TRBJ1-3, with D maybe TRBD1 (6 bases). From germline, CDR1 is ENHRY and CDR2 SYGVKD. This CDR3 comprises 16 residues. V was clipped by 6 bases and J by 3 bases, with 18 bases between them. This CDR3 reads CAISPDSLGGGNTIYF. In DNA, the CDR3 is TGTGCCATCAGCCCGGACAGCCTTGGGGGTGGAAACACCATATATTTT.

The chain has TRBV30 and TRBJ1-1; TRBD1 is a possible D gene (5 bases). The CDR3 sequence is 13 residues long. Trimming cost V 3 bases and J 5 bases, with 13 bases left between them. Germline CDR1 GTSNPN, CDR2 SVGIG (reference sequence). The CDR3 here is CAWRSSGVTEAFF. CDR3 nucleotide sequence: TGTGCCTGGAGAAGTTCGGGGGTTACTGAAGCTTTCTTT.

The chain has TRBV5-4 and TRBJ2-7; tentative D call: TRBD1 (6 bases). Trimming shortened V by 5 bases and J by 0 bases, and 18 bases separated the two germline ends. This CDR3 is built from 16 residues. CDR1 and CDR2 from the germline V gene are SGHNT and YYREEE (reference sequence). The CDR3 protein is CASSVDSGASSYEQYF. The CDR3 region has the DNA TGTGCCAGCAGTGTTGATTCAGGGGCAAGCTCCTACGAGCAGTACTTC.

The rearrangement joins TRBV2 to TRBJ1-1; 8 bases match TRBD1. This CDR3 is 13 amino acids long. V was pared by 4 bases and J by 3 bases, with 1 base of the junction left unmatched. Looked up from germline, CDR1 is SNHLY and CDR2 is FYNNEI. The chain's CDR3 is CASSADRDTEAFF. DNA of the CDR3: TGTGCCAGCAGTGCGGACAGGGACACTGAAGCTTTCTTT. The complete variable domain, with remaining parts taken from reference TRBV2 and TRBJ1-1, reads EPEVTQTPSHQVTQMGQEVILRCVPISNHLYFYWYRQILGQKVEFLVSFYNNEISEKSEIFDDQFSVERPDGSNFTLKIRSTKLEDSAMYFCASSADRDTEAFFGQGTRLTVV.